These 23 T cell receptor beta chains came from one sample sequenced in a study of blood T cell repertoires in COVID-19. The repertoire was sequenced with immunoSEQ multiplex PCR; TCRdb's copy has only in-frame clones and lacks some. The sample consists of about 160,000 clones, roughly 87% of them appearing once. The sample taken for sequencing was peripheral blood. These receptors were collected from a woman in her sixties or seventies who had recovered from COVID-19.

This chain joins TRBV19 and TRBJ2-1, with D possibly matching TRBD1 (5 bases). CDR1 and CDR2 (germline): LNHDA, SQIVND (reference sequence). Trimming pared 3 bases from V and 6 bases from J, leaving 15 bases between. The CDR3 covers 15 residues. CDR3 sequence reads: CASSIIVQGLNEQFF. The CDR3 DNA reads as TGTGCCAGTAGTATTATTGTTCAGGGCCTCAATGAGCAGTTCTTC. The full variable domain, completed using reference TRBV19 and TRBJ2-1, is DGGITQSPKYLFRKEGQNVTLSCEQNLNHDAMYWYRQDPGQGLRLIYYSQIVNDFQKGDIAEGYSVSREKKESFPLTVTSAQKNPTAFYLCASSIIVQGLNEQFFGPGTRLTVL.

This chain links TRBV28 with TRBJ1-2; a possible D gene is TRBD1 (5 bases). CDR1 is MDHEN, CDR2 SYDVKM, per germline. With 1 base removed from V and 6 bases from J, the gap between germline ends came to 9 bases. CDR3 length equals 13 residues. The CDR3 sequence: CASSLLGGDGYTF. The CDR3 DNA reads as TGTGCCAGCAGTTTATTGGGAGGGGATGGCTACACCTTC.

This clone appeared a single time. The chain's CDR3 is CASSQVAGEYNEQFF. In nucleotides, the CDR3 is TGTGCCAGCAGCCAAGTAGCGGGGGAGTACAATGAGCAGTTCTTC. The chain links TRBV7-6 to TRBJ2-1; TRBD2 agrees at 9 bases. CDR1 SGHVS and CDR2 FNYEAQ come from the germline V gene. This CDR3 comprises 15 residues. The V gene end was trimmed by 5 bases and the J gene end by 4 bases; junction bases not matched to a gene: 6.

The V call is TRBV27, the J call TRBJ2-1; no reliable D call. Germline CDR1 and CDR2: MNHEY and SMNVEV (reference sequence). Trimming took off 6 bases at V and 0 bases at J, with 6 bases between the two ends. This CDR3 has 13 amino acids. DNA for the CDR3: TGTGCCAGCAGGTATAGCTCCTACAATGAGCAGTTCTTC. Protein: CASRYSSYNEQFF.

The CDR3 DNA is TGTGCCTGGAGTGTACTCCCAGGGAAGTCGGGCTACACCTTC. It yields the protein CAWSVLPGKSGYTF. The V gene is TRBV30, the J gene TRBJ1-2, with D possibly matching TRBD1 (5 bases). V lost 0 bases, J lost 8 bases, and 16 bases lay in between. The CDR3 contains 14 residues. CDR1 GTSNPN and CDR2 SVGIG come from the germline V gene (reference sequence).

The chain recombines TRBV3-1 (or the pseudogene TRBV3-2) with TRBJ2-5; D is ambiguous. In germline, CDR1 is LGHDT, CDR2 YNNKEL (reference sequence). Trimming shortened V by 5 bases and J by 5 bases, and 9 bases separated the two germline ends. The CDR3 is made up of 12 amino acids. The CDR3 DNA reads TGTGCCAGCAGCAATAACCGGGAGACCCAGTACTTC. Translating it yields CASSNNRETQYF.

This clone occurred a few times. This chain links TRBV28 with TRBJ1-2; the match to TRBD1 covers 8 bases. The V gene end was trimmed by 5 bases and the J gene end by 9 bases; junction bases not matched to a gene: 11. The CDR3 has 14 amino acids. The germline V gene has CDR1 MDHEN and CDR2 SYDVKM. The CDR3 DNA reads as TGTGCCAGCAGTCAGCAGGGGGCGCGGCGTCGCTACACCTTC. Its translation: CASSQQGARRRYTF.

This chain uses TRBV5-5 with TRBJ1-2; perhaps TRBD1 as D (5 bases). Trimming cost V 3 bases and J 1 base, with 16 bases left between them. The CDR3 is made up of 16 amino acids. Germline V gene sequence: CDR1 SGHKS, CDR2 YYEKEE (reference sequence). The CDR3 here is CASSSDRVRDNYGYTF. The CDR3 DNA is TGTGCCAGCAGCTCTGACAGAGTGCGTGATAACTATGGCTACACCTTC.

This sequence joins TRBV10-3 and TRBJ1-2; perhaps TRBD1 as D (6 bases). This CDR3 has 14 amino acids. CDR1 and CDR2 from the germline V gene are ENHRY and SYGVKD. V gave up 6 bases and J gave up 1 base, with 12 bases separating them. DNA for the CDR3: TGTGCCATCAGAGGGACAACCCGTAACTATGGCTACACCTTC. Amino acid sequence: CAIRGTTRNYGYTF.

A few counts support this clone. The rearrangement joins TRBV5-8 to TRBJ1-3; unclear D gene. The germline gives CDR1 SGHTS, CDR2 YDEGEE. V shed 5 bases and J shed 8 bases, with 5 bases lying between them. This CDR3 comprises 10 residues. The chain's CDR3 is CASSSYTIYF. The CDR3 DNA reads as TGTGCCAGCAGTTCGTACACCATATATTTT.

This chain links TRBV6-5 with TRBJ1-2; D is perhaps TRBD1 (5 bases). Trimming cost V 0 bases and J 6 bases, with 14 bases left between them. Germline CDR1 MNHEY, CDR2 SVGAGI. The CDR3 runs to 15 residues. The CDR3 region is CASSYSFLTVNGYTF. CDR3 nucleotides: TGTGCCAGCAGTTACTCGTTTTTGACAGTGAATGGCTACACCTTC.

The chain joins TRBV7-6 to TRBJ1-2; D ambiguous. Germline V gene sequence: CDR1 SGHVS, CDR2 FNYEAQ. V was shortened by 0 bases and J by 5 bases, with 16 bases between the two germline ends. This CDR3 region has 16 residues. Written as DNA, the CDR3 is TGTGCCAGCAGCTTAGCCGGAGAGCTCCCGGGTTATGGCTACACCTTC. Amino acid sequence: CASSLAGELPGYGYTF.

The chain has TRBV28 and TRBJ1-2, with D perhaps TRBD1 (6 bases). Trimming pared 4 bases from V and 8 bases from J, leaving 14 bases between. The CDR3 loop spans 13 amino acids. The germline V gene encodes CDR1 MDHEN and CDR2 SYDVKM. CDR3 DNA: TGTGCCAGCAGTTCCTACAGGGAAAGCGGCTACACCTTC. Amino acids: CASSSYRESGYTF.

This chain uses TRBV6-5 with TRBJ2-5; TRBD1 agrees at 10 bases. Germline V lookup: CDR1 MNHEY, CDR2 SVGAGI. The CDR3 sequence is 15 residues long. The V segment lost 8 bases and the J segment 5 bases; nucleotides outside the gene matches: 11. The CDR3 loop is CASGGTGTGAETQYF. The CDR3 DNA is TGTGCCAGCGGGGGGACCGGGACAGGGGCTGAGACCCAGTACTTC.

The J gene is TRBJ1-1, the V gene TRBV7-9; unclear D gene. Per the germline V gene, CDR1 is SEHNR and CDR2 is FQNEAQ (reference sequence). This CDR3 has 13 amino acids. V was trimmed by 5 bases and J by 4 bases, leaving 11 bases between them. The CDR3 DNA reads as TGTGCCAGCAGCGCGGCCTCGGGCACTGAAGCTTTCTTT. Translation: CASSAASGTEAFF.

The J gene is TRBJ2-1, the V gene TRBV2; 7 positions match TRBD1. Losses at the gene ends were 3 bases for V and 0 bases for J; bases not matched to a gene: 5. This CDR3 is 16 amino acids long. Germline V gene sequence: CDR1 SNHLY, CDR2 FYNNEI. CDR3 sequence: CASSDSRGSSYNEQFF. The CDR3 DNA reads as TGTGCCAGCAGTGACAGCAGGGGGAGCTCCTACAATGAGCAGTTCTTC.

This chain uses TRBV10-3 with TRBJ2-3; maybe TRBD2 (7 bases). This CDR3 contains 20 residues. The V gene lost 6 bases and the J gene lost 0 bases, with 28 bases spanning the gap. Per germline, CDR1 ENHRY and CDR2 SYGVKD. This CDR3 is CAIRGPQNAPGGDSTDTQYF. CDR3 bases: TGTGCCATCAGGGGCCCCCAAAACGCTCCGGGGGGCGACAGCACAGATACGCAGTATTTT.

The rearrangement uses TRBV28 and TRBJ2-3, with D unresolved. CDR1 and CDR2 (germline): MDHEN, SYDVKM. The CDR3 is 13 amino acids. V was pared by 10 bases and J by 5 bases, with 16 bases between. As DNA, the CDR3 is TGTGCCACCGGTCGTAGGAGAGAAGATACGCAGTATTTT. Its protein is CATGRRREDTQYF.

This clone was recorded at least ten times. The rearrangement uses TRBV7-2 and TRBJ2-5; D not certain. Per germline, CDR1 SGHTA and CDR2 FQGNSA. Trimming pared 5 bases from V and 2 bases from J, leaving 3 bases between. This CDR3 comprises 11 residues. CDR3 bases: TGTGCCAGCAGCATACAAGAGACCCAGTACTTC. This sequence encodes CASSIQETQYF.

With respect to this clone: In the same sample, other DNA sequences code for this CDR3. The rearrangement uses TRBV6-5 and TRBJ2-3, with a possible D match to TRBD2 (6 bases). The CDR3 loop spans 14 amino acids. CDR1 is MNHEY, CDR2 SVGAGI, per germline. V lost 6 bases, J lost 3 bases, and 13 bases lay in between. In DNA form, the CDR3 reads TGTGCCAGCAGCCCCGGGGGAGGAACAGATACGCAGTATTTT. Protein: CASSPGGGTDTQYF.

This clone has only one observation. The chain has TRBV3-1 (or the pseudogene TRBV3-2) and TRBJ1-6; 7 bases are a match to TRBD1. The CDR3 is 14 residues long. J was trimmed by 9 bases and V by 4 bases; bases with no gene match: 6. The germline gives CDR1 LGHDT, CDR2 YNNKEL (reference sequence). In DNA, the CDR3 is TGTGCCAGCAGCCTGACAGGGAATAGTTCACCCCTCCACTTT. This codes for CASSLTGNSSPLHF.

The genes are TRBV3-1 (or the pseudogene TRBV3-2) and TRBJ2-7; D possibly corresponds to TRBD1 (6 bases). Trimming took off 4 bases at V and 3 bases at J, with 16 bases between the two ends. CDR3 length: 15 amino acids. Germline lookup yields CDR1 LGHDT and CDR2 YNNKEL (reference sequence). CDR3 nucleotide sequence: TGTGCCAGCAGCCGGGGTACAGGACAGTACTACGAGCAGTACTTC. It translates to CASSRGTGQYYEQYF.

The rearrangement links TRBV5-1 to TRBJ2-3, with 8 bases fitting TRBD1. CDR3 length: 17 residues. Germline CDR1 SGHRS, CDR2 YFSETQ. The V and J ends lost 6 bases and 0 bases, in that order; junction bases with no gene match: 12. CDR3 protein: CASNQGAQTVSTDTQYF. CDR3 DNA sequence: TGCGCCAGCAACCAGGGGGCGCAAACCGTAAGCACAGATACGCAGTATTTT.